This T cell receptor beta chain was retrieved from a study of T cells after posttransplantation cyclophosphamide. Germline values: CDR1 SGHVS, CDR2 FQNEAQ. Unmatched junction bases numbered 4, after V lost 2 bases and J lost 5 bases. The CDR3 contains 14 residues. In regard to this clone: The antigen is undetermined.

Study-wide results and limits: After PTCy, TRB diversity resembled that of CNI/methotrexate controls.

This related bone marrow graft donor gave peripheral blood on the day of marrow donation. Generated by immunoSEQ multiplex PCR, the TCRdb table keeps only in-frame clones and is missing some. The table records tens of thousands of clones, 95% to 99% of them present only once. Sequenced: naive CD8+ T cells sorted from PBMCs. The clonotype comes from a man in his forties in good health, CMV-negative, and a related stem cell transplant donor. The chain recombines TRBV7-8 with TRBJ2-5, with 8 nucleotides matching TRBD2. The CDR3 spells CASSLYGREETQYF. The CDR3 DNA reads TGTGCCAGCAGCTTATACGGGAGGGAGGAGACCCAGTACTTC. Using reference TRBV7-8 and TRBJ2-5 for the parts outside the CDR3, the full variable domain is GAGVSQSPRYKVAKRGQDVALRCDPISGHVSLFWYQQALGQGPEFLTYFQNEAQLDKSGLPSDRFFAERPEGSVSTLKIQRTQQEDSAVYLCASSLYGREETQYFGPGTRLLVL.